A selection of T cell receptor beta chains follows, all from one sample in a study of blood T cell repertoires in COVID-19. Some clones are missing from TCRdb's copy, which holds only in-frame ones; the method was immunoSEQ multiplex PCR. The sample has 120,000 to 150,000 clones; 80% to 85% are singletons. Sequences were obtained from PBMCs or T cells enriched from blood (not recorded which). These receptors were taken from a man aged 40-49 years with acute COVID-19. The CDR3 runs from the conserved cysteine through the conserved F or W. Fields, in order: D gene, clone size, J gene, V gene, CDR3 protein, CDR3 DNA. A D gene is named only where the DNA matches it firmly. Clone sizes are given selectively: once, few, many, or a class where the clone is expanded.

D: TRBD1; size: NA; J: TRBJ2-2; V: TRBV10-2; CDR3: CASLQGENTGELFF; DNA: TGCGCCAGCTTACAGGGGGAGAACACCGGGGAGCTGTTTTTT
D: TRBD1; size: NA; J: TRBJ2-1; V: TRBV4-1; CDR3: CASSQPTGGRNNEQFF; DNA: TGCGCCAGCAGCCAACCAACAGGGGGCAGGAACAATGAGCAGTTCTTC
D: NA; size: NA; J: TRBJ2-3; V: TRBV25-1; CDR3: CASSESLEQYF; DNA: TGTGCCAGCAGTGAGTCACTAGAGCAGTATTTT
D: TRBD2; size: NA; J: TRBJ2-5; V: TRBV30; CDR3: CASSSGGLETQYF; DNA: TGTGCCAGTTCTAGCGGGGGGTTGGAGACCCAGTACTTC
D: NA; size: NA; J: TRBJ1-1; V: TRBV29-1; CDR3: CSVEGQLEAFF; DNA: TGCAGCGTTGAAGGACAGTTAGAAGCTTTCTTT
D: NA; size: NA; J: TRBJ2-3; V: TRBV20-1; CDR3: CSASLVGAVTDTQYF; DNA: TGCAGTGCTAGTCTGGTAGGGGCCGTCACAGATACGCAGTATTTT
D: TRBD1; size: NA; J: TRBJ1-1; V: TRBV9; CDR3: CASSAGGRLNTEAFF; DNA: TGTGCCAGCAGCGCAGGGGGACGGCTGAACACTGAAGCTTTCTTT
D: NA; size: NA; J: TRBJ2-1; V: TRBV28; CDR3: CASNLRLRTDNEQFF; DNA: TGTGCCAGCAACCTCCGCTTAAGGACAGACAATGAGCAGTTCTTC
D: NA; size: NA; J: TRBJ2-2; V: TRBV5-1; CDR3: CASSLAQGESGELFF; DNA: TGCGCCAGCAGCTTGGCACAGGGAGAGTCAGGGGAGCTGTTTTTT
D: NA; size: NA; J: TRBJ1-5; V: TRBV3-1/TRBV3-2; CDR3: CASSQSGSNQPQHF; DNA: TGTGCCAGCAGCCAATCCGGGAGCAATCAGCCCCAGCATTTT
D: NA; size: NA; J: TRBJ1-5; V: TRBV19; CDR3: CASSDLNQGNQPQHF; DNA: TGTGCCAGTAGTGACCTAAATCAGGGCAATCAGCCCCAGCATTTT
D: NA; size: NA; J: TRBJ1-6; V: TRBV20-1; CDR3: CSASTSGPQGSPLHF; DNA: TGCAGTGCTAGTACGTCCGGTCCACAGGGATCACCCCTCCACTTT
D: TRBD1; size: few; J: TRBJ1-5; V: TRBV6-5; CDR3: CASSYSDRVSQPQHF; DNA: TGTGCCAGCAGTTACTCGGACAGGGTGAGTCAGCCCCAGCATTTT
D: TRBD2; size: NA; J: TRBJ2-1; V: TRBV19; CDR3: CASSPTSGYYNEQFF; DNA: TGTGCCAGCAGCCCGACTAGCGGATACTACAATGAGCAGTTCTTC
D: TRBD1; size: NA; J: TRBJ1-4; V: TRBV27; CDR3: CASSPQDRDGEKLFF; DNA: TGTGCCAGCAGTCCCCAGGACAGGGATGGTGAAAAACTGTTTTTT
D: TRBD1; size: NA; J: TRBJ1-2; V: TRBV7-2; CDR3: CASSLAPAGTGTYTF; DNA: TGTGCCAGCAGCTTAGCACCCGCCGGGACAGGGACCTACACCTTC
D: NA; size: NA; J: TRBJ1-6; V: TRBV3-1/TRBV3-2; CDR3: CASSQGDTLYNSPLHF; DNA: TGTGCCAGCAGCCAAGGGGACACACTTTATAATTCACCCCTCCACTTT
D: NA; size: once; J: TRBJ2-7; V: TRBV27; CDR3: CASSPWGGSDSYEQYF; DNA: TGTGCCAGCAGTCCTTGGGGGGGCTCGGACTCCTACGAGCAGTACTTC
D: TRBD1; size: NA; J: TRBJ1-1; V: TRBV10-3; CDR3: CAISDANRAGGNTEAFF; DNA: TGTGCCATCAGTGATGCGAACCGAGCAGGGGGGAACACTGAAGCTTTCTTT
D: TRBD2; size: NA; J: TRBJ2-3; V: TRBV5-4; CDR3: CASSARVAGASTDTQYF; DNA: TGTGCCAGCAGCGCCCGGGTAGCGGGAGCTAGCACAGATACGCAGTATTTT
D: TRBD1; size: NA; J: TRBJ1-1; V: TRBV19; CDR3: CASSKTGGVNTEAFF; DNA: TGTGCCAGTAGCAAGACAGGGGGGGTGAACACTGAAGCTTTCTTT
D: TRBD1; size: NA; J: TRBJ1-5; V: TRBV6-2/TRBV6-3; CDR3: CASSTTGADVGPQHF; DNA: TGTGCCAGCAGTACGACAGGGGCCGACGTGGGGCCCCAGCATTTT
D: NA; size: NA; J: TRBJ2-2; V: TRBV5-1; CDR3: CASSLGDILNTGELFF; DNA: TGCGCCAGCAGCTTGGGAGACATTCTGAACACCGGGGAGCTGTTTTTT
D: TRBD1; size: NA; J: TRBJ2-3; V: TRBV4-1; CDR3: CASSHRLTGGMTDTQYF; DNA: TGCGCCAGCAGCCACCGCCTGACAGGGGGGATGACAGATACGCAGTATTTT
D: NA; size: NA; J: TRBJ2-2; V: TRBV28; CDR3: CASSSTGLGSGELFF; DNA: TGTGCCAGCAGTTCCACAGGGCTAGGGTCCGGGGAGCTGTTTTTT
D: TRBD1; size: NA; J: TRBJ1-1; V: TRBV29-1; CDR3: CSAQGQGWVVETEAFF; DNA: TGCAGCGCCCAGGGACAGGGGTGGGTGGTGGAAACTGAAGCTTTCTTT
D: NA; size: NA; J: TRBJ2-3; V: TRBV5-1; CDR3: CASSLSGGTQYF; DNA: TGCGCCAGCAGCTTGTCCGGGGGTACGCAGTATTTT
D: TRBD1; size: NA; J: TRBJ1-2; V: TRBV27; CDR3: CASGTRGFGYTF; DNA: TGTGCCAGCGGTACCAGGGGGTTTGGCTACACCTTC
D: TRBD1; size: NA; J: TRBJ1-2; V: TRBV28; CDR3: CASRRTGGGYGYTF; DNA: TGTGCCAGCAGGCGGACAGGGGGTGGCTATGGCTACACCTTC
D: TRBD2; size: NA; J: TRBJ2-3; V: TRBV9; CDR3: CASSPRVGGPTDTQYF; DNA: TGTGCCAGCAGCCCGAGGGTGGGAGGGCCCACAGATACGCAGTATTTT
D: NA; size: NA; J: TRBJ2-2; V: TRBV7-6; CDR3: CASSPYGQGTGELFF; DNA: TGTGCCAGCAGCCCGTACGGGCAGGGGACCGGGGAGCTGTTTTTT
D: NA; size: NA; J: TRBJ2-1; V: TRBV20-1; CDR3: CSASPYNEQFF; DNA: TGCAGTGCTAGCCCTTACAATGAGCAGTTCTTC
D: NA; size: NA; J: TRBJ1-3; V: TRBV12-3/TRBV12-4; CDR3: CASTGRGNTIYF; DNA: TGTGCCAGCACCGGTAGAGGAAACACCATATATTTT
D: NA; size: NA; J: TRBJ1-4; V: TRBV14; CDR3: CASSPGDNWGAKLFF; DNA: TGTGCCAGCAGCCCCGGGGACAACTGGGGTGCAAAACTGTTTTTT
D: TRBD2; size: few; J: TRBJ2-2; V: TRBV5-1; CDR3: CASSPGLAGAGTGELFF; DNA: TGCGCCAGCAGCCCTGGACTAGCGGGGGCGGGGACCGGGGAGCTGTTTTTT
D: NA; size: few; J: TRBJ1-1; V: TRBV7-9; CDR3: CASSWRGSEAFF; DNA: TGTGCCAGCAGCTGGAGGGGAAGTGAAGCTTTCTTT
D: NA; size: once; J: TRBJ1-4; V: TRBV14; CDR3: CASRGQGSGEKLFF; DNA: TGTGCCAGCAGGGGTCAGGGATCGGGTGAAAAACTGTTTTTT
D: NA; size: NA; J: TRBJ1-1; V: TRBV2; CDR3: CASRNLPDTEAFF; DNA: TGTGCCAGCAGGAACCTACCGGACACTGAAGCTTTCTTT